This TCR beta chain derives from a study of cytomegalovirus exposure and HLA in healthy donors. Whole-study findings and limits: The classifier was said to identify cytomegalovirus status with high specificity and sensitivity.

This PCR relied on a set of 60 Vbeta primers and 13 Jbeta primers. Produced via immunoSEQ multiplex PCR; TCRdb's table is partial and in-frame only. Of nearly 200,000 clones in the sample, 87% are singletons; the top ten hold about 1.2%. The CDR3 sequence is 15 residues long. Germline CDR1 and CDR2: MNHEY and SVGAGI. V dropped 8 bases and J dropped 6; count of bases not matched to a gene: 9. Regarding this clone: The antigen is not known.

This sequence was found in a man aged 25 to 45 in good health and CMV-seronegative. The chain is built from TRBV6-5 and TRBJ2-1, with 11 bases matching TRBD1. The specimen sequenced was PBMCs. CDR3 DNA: TGTGCCAGCCGGACGGACAGGGGGCAGGGCAATGAGCAGTTCTTC. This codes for CASRTDRGQGNEQFF.